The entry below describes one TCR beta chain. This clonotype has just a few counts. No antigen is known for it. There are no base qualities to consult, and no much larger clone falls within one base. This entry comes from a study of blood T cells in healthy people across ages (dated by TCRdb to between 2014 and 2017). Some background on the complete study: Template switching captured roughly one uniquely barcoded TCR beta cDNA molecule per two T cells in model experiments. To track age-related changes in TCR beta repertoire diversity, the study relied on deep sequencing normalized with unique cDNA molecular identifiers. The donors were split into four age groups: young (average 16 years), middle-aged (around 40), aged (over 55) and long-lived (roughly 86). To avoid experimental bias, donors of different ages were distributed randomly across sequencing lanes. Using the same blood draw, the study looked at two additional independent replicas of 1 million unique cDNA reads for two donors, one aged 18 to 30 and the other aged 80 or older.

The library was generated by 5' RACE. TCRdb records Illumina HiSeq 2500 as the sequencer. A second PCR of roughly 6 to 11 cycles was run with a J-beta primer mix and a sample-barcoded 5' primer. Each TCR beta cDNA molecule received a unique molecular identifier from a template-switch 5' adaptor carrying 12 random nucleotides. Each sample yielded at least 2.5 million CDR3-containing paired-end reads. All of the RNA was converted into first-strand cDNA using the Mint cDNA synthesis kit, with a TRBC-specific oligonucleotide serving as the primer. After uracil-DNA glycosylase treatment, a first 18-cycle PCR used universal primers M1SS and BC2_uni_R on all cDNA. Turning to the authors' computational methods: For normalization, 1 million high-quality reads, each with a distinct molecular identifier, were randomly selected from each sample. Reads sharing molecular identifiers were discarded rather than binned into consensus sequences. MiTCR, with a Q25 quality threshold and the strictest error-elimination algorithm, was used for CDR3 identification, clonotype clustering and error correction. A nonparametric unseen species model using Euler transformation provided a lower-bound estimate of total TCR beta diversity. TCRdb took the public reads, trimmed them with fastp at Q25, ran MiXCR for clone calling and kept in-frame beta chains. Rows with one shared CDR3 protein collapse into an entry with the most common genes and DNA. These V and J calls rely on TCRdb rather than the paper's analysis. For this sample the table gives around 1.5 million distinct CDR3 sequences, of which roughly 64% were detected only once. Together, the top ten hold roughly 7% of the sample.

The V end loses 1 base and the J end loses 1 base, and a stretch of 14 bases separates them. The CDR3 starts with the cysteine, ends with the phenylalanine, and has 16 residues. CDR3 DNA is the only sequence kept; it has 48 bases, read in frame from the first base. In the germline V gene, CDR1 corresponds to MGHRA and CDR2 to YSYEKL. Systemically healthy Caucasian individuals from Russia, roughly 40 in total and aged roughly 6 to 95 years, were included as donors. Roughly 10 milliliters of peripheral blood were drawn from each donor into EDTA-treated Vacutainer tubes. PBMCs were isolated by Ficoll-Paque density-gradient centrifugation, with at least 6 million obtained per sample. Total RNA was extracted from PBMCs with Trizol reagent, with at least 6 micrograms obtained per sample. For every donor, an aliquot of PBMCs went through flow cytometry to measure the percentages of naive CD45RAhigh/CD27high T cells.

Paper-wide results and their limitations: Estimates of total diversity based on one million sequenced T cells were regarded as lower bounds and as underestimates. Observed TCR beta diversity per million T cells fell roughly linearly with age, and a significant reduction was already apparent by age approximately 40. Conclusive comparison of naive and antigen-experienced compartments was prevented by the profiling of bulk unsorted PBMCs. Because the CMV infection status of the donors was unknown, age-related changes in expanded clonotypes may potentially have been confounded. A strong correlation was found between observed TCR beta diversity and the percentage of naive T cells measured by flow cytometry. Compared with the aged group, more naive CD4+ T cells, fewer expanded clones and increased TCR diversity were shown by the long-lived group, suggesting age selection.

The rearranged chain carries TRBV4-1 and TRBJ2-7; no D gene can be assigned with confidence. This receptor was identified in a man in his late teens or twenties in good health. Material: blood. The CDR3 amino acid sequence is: CASSQAATLRSYEQYF. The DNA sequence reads TGCGCCAGCAGCCAAGCAGCTACTCTAAGATCCTACGAGCAGTACTTC.